The 3 T cell receptor beta chains given below trace back to one sample, sequenced in a study of cytomegalovirus exposure and HLA in healthy donors. This PCR relied on a set of 60 Vbeta primers and 13 Jbeta primers. Only in-frame clones appear in the TCRdb table, and some are missing; sequencing was by immunoSEQ multiplex PCR. The sample yields under 150,000 clones, around 78% seen once. Source material: PBMCs. Receptors were obtained from a woman in her 40s in good health and CMV-seropositive.

This clone was observed once. As DNA, the CDR3 is TGCGCCAGTTCAGGGGTCACCGGGGAGCTGTTTTTT. Encoded protein: CASSGVTGELFF. The chain uses TRBV5-1 and TRBJ2-2, with D tentatively TRBD1 (6 bases). CDR1 and CDR2 (germline): SGHRS, YFSETQ. V gave up 8 bases and J gave up 4 bases, with 9 bases separating them. The CDR3 contains 12 residues.

The chain uses TRBV6-5 and TRBJ2-7; 8 nucleotides line up with TRBD2. The germline CDR1 and CDR2 sequences are MNHEY and SVGAGI. Germline trimming cut 5 bases from V and 3 bases from J; bases unmatched to any gene: 9. The CDR3 contains 15 residues. CDR3 coding DNA: TGTGCCAGCAGTGTCGCCGGGACTAGAGGCTACGAGCAGTACTTC. Its translation: CASSVAGTRGYEQYF.

The CDR3 bases are TGTGCCAGCAGTTGGGGCGGCCTACAAGGCTACACCTTC. As protein: CASSWGGLQGYTF. V and J are TRBV28 and TRBJ1-2, with a possible D match to TRBD1 (5 bases). V lost 4 bases, J lost 8 bases, and 14 bases lay in between. CDR3 length equals 13 residues. The germline V gene encodes CDR1 MDHEN and CDR2 SYDVKM.